What follows are 20 T cell receptor beta chains derived from one specimen sequenced in a study of CD8 T cells in Susac syndrome. A quantity of roughly 0.5 to 1 ug RNA underwent reverse transcription using random hexamers. MiXCR, applied by TCRdb to the immunoSEQ multiplex PCR reads, yields one record per CDR3 protein. The table shows approximately 190,000 distinct CDR3 sequences, with nearly 97% occurring only once. Sequencing used CD4+ T cells from PBMCs. These TCRs come from a human donor with Susac syndrome.

This clonotype was counted a single time. The chain has TRBV25-1 and TRBJ2-2, with a tentative D call TRBD1 (6 bases). CDR3 length equals 16 residues. Germline values: CDR1 MGHDK, CDR2 SYGVNS. V gave up 10 bases and J gave up 0 bases, with 18 bases separating them. CDR3 nucleotides: TGTGCCACCTCAAGGACAGCAGGTTCGAACACCGGGGAGCTGTTTTTT. The encoded protein is CATSRTAGSNTGELFF.

The chain combines TRBV14 with TRBJ1-6; a weak D match, TRBD1 (6 bases). The CDR3 has 14 residues. The ends were cut back, 6 bases at V and 8 bases at J, with 14 bases in the middle. Germline lookup yields CDR1 SGHDN and CDR2 FVKESK. The CDR3 bases are TGTGCCAGCAGATCCACCGGGGGGCATTCACCCCTCCACTTT. Its protein is CASRSTGGHSPLHF.

This chain joins TRBV23-1 and TRBJ2-1, with a possible D match to TRBD2 (5 bases). TRBV23-1 is identified as an open reading frame with a role that is uncertain. The V and J ends lost 4 bases and 5 bases respectively, with 18 bases between them. There are 16 residues in the CDR3. The CDR3 sequence: CASSPKDGDYDNEQFF. The CDR3 DNA sequence: TGCGCCAGCAGTCCGAAGGATGGAGACTATGACAATGAGCAGTTCTTC.

The rearrangement joins TRBV19 to TRBJ1-2, with D hard to call. The V gene's germline CDR1 is LNHDA and CDR2 SQIVND (reference sequence). CDR3 length: 14 amino acids. V shed 2 bases and J shed 6 bases, with 13 bases lying between them. The CDR3 loop reads CASSISRQSDGYTF. The CDR3 region has the DNA TGTGCCAGTAGTATAAGTCGTCAGTCCGATGGCTACACCTTC.

CDR3 nucleotides: TGCAGTGCCAGCGGGACAAGCCGAGACTTCACAGATACGCAGTATTTT. Translation gives CSASGTSRDFTDTQYF. The chain uses TRBV20-1 and TRBJ2-3; weak D call: TRBD2 (7 bases). This CDR3 is built from 16 residues. Germline values: CDR1 DFQATT, CDR2 SNEGSKA (reference sequence). V lost 6 bases and J lost 2, with 21 bases in between.

The rearrangement joins TRBV3-1 to TRBJ2-7; D perhaps matches TRBD2 (6 bases). In germline, CDR1 is LGHDT, CDR2 YNNKEL (reference sequence). The length of the CDR3 is 16 residues. Trimming took off 4 bases at V and 1 base at J, with 17 bases between the two ends. CDR3 sequence: CASSRRAGTLSYEQYF. CDR3 DNA sequence: TGTGCCAGCAGCCGCCGGGCCGGGACTCTTTCCTACGAGCAGTACTTC.

This chain joins TRBV3-1 and TRBJ1-1; TRBD1 matches 8 bases. This CDR3 spans 14 amino acids. Germline assignment: CDR1 LGHDT and CDR2 YNNKEL (reference sequence). J lost 5 bases, V lost 3 bases, and 5 bases had no gene match. Here the CDR3 reads CASSQTDRETEAFF. CDR3 DNA sequence: TGTGCCAGCAGCCAGACGGACAGGGAAACTGAAGCTTTCTTT.

The chain couples TRBV6-6 to TRBJ1-2; TRBD1 matches 9 bases. In germline, CDR1 is MNHNY, CDR2 SVGAGI (reference sequence). Germline trimming cut 6 bases from V and 6 bases from J; bases unmatched to any gene: 5. CDR3 size: 13 residues. The CDR3 sequence is CASRMTGGDGYTF. CDR3 in DNA: TGTGCCAGCAGGATGACAGGGGGAGATGGCTACACCTTC.

This sequence joins TRBV6-8 and TRBJ2-7; TRBD1 agrees at 8 bases. The CDR3 covers 17 residues. Germline V CDR1 and CDR2: MNHGY, SAAAGT. Trimming cost V 5 bases and J 3 bases; bases outside gene matches: 15. CDR3 sequence (DNA): TGTGCCAGCAGTCCCTACCCCCGGGACAGGCCTATCTACGAGCAGTACTTC. Protein: CASSPYPRDRPIYEQYF.

The rearrangement uses TRBV7-2 and TRBJ1-1; TRBD1 matches 8 bases. The CDR3 runs 14 residues. Trimming took 5 bases from V and 4 from J; bases not matched to a gene: 6. Germline V lookup: CDR1 SGHTA, CDR2 FQGNSA. CDR3 DNA sequence: TGTGCCAGCAGCCACAGAACAGGGGGCACTGAAGCTTTCTTT. It translates to CASSHRTGGTEAFF.

The chain links TRBV12-3 or TRBV12-4 to TRBJ2-3; D not resolved. The CDR3 consists of 12 residues. The V end lost 6 bases, the J end lost 10 bases, and 14 bases lay between the germline ends. For the CDR3, the DNA is TGTGCCAGCAGCTCCCCCCGTCCGGCGCAGTATTTT. Protein: CASSSPRPAQYF.

This chain joins TRBV30 and TRBJ2-7, with 10 bases matching TRBD1. CDR1 GTSNPN and CDR2 SVGIG come from the germline V gene (reference sequence). The CDR3 runs to 14 residues. V trimming: 5 bases; J trimming: 6 bases; junction bases outside the gene matches: 10. CDR3 protein: CAWEAGTGVFEQYF. In DNA, the CDR3 is TGTGCCTGGGAGGCCGGGACAGGGGTTTTCGAGCAGTACTTC. Using reference TRBV30 and TRBJ2-7 for the parts outside the CDR3, the full variable domain is SQTIHQWPATLVQPVGSPLSLECTVEGTSNPNLYWYRQAAGRGLQLLFYSVGIGQISSEVPQNLSASRPQDRQFILSSKKLLLSDSGFYLCAWEAGTGVFEQYFGPGTRLTVT.

V and J are TRBV3-1 and TRBJ2-7, with a possible D match to TRBD1 (6 bases). Germline V gene sequence: CDR1 LGHDT, CDR2 YNNKEL (reference sequence). This CDR3 has 15 amino acids. V was shortened by 4 bases and J by 2 bases, with 15 bases between the two germline ends. CDR3 region: CASSLRPGQTYEQYF. The CDR3 DNA is TGTGCCAGCAGCCTTCGTCCGGGACAAACCTACGAGCAGTACTTC.

The rearrangement links TRBV7-9 to TRBJ1-1; no reliable D call. V was shortened by 5 bases and J by 4 bases, with 11 bases between the two germline ends. This CDR3 contains 13 residues. CDR1 and CDR2 from the germline V gene are SEHNR and FQNEAQ (reference sequence). CDR3 residues: CASSDGKGTEAFF. In DNA, the CDR3 is TGTGCCAGCAGCGACGGGAAGGGCACTGAAGCTTTCTTT.

This chain uses TRBV15 with TRBJ1-5, with a possible D match to TRBD1 (5 bases). The CDR3 consists of 15 residues. V was clipped by 0 bases and J by 3 bases, with 9 bases between them. Germline V gene lookup returns CDR1 LNHNV and CDR2 YYDKDF (reference sequence). The chain's CDR3 is CATSRDSGTNQPQHF. The CDR3 DNA follows: TGTGCCACCAGCAGAGATTCTGGGACCAATCAGCCCCAGCATTTT.

The chain couples TRBV9 to TRBJ2-3; D is ambiguous. Trimming took off 0 bases at V and 4 bases at J, with 12 bases between the two ends. The CDR3 contains 15 residues. Germline lookup yields CDR1 SGDLS and CDR2 YYNGEE. DNA for the CDR3: TGTGCCAGCAGCGTAGAGGCGACAATGGCAGATACGCAGTATTTT. Translating gives CASSVEATMADTQYF.

The J gene is TRBJ2-1, the V gene TRBV18; possibly TRBD2 for D (7 bases). V gave up 3 bases and J gave up 7 bases, with 19 bases separating them. The CDR3 contains 16 residues. CDR1 and CDR2 (germline): KGHSH, LQKENI. CDR3 coding DNA: TGTGCCAGCTCACCCCCAAGCTGGGGGGGCGGGAATGAGCAGTTCTTC. It translates to CASSPPSWGGGNEQFF.

The chain has TRBV5-1 and TRBJ2-7; D is unresolved. Trimming shortened V by 0 bases and J by 0 bases, and 7 bases separated the two germline ends. There are 14 residues in the CDR3. Germline V gives CDR1 SGHRS, CDR2 YFSETQ. CDR3: CASSLGSVSYEQYF. CDR3 sequence (DNA): TGCGCCAGCAGCTTGGGATCCGTCTCCTACGAGCAGTACTTC.

The chain links TRBV30 to TRBJ2-5; 9 bases line up with TRBD2. CDR1 and CDR2 from the germline V gene are GTSNPN and SVGIG (reference sequence). The junction had 6 bases not matched to a gene; V was cut back by 5 bases and J by 5 bases. The CDR3 totals 13 residues. This chain's CDR3 is CAWDLLAGETQYF. The CDR3 coding sequence is TGTGCCTGGGACCTCCTAGCGGGGGAGACCCAGTACTTC.

V and J are TRBV20-1 and TRBJ1-3; 7 bases align to TRBD1. Germline CDR1 and CDR2: DFQATT and SNEGSKA (reference sequence). The length of the CDR3 is 15 residues. With V trimmed by 5 bases and J by 3 bases, 10 bases remained unmatched. CDR3 DNA sequence: TGCAGTGCTGCCCCCCCAGGGGGAGGTGGAAACACCATATATTTT. It specifies CSAAPPGGGGNTIYF.